Below, 16 T cell receptor beta chains from the same sample are listed, as sequenced in a study of shared clonotypes between healthy human individuals. Assay used: immunoSEQ multiplex PCR; TCRdb lists only in-frame clones, some missing. The table has approximately 1,500,000 clones, 95% to 99% seen once. Sequences were obtained from naive CD4+ T cells sorted from blood. Subset given: CD45RA+ positively selected. These receptors were taken from a man aged 25-45 years in good health.

The chain employs TRBV19 and TRBJ1-5, with a tentative D call TRBD1 (6 bases). CDR1 is LNHDA, CDR2 SQIVND, per germline (reference sequence). There are 15 residues in the CDR3. Trimming shortened V by 5 bases and J by 3 bases, and 14 bases separated the two germline ends. CDR3 coding DNA: TGTGCCAGTAGTTTCCGTGGGGGGCTCAATCAGCCCCAGCATTTT. It yields the protein CASSFRGGLNQPQHF.

The V gene is TRBV4-3, the J gene TRBJ1-1, with D maybe TRBD1 (5 bases). The CDR3 consists of 16 residues. Trimming removed 0 bases at V and 0 bases at J, with 11 bases between. Per germline, CDR1 LGHNA and CDR2 YSLEER. CDR3 residues: CASSQEPGRLNTEAFF. CDR3 sequence (DNA): TGCGCCAGCAGCCAAGAGCCGGGACGGCTGAACACTGAAGCTTTCTTT.

The rearrangement uses TRBV30 and TRBJ1-3, with 7 nucleotides matching TRBD1. The CDR3 loop spans 13 amino acids. Germline V CDR1 and CDR2: GTSNPN, SVGIG (reference sequence). J lost 4 bases, V lost 3 bases, and 3 bases had no gene match. The CDR3 loop reads CAWSGGGGNTIYF. The CDR3 bases are TGTGCCTGGAGCGGAGGGGGCGGAAACACCATATATTTT.

The chain employs TRBV5-1 and TRBJ1-3; D remains unclear. CDR1 and CDR2 (germline): SGHRS, YFSETQ. This CDR3 spans 13 amino acids. V shed 5 bases and J shed 3 bases, with 9 bases lying between them. The CDR3 DNA follows: TGCGCCAGCAGTTCTGGGAGTGGAAACACCATATATTTT. It is translated as CASSSGSGNTIYF. Filled out from reference TRBV5-1 and TRBJ1-3, the complete variable domain reads KAGVTQTPRYLIKTRGQQVTLSCSPISGHRSVSWYQQTPGQGLQFLFEYFSETQRNKGNFPGRFSGRQFSNSRSEMNVSTLELGDSALYLCASSSGSGNTIYFGEGSWLTVV.

Concerning this clone itself: This specimen includes other DNA sequences encoding the same CDR3. The chain carries TRBV5-1 and TRBJ2-7; no clear D. Trimming shortened V by 7 bases and J by 0 bases, and 8 bases separated the two germline ends. This CDR3 is built from 12 residues. Germline V gene data show CDR1 as SGHRS and CDR2 as YFSETQ. CDR3 DNA sequence: TGCGCCAGCTCAGACAACTCCTACGAGCAGTACTTC. Its protein is CASSDNSYEQYF.

The gene calls are TRBV14 and TRBJ1-2; 7 bases line up with TRBD1. Losses at the gene ends were 2 bases for V and 8 bases for J; bases not matched to a gene: 5. CDR1 is SGHDN, CDR2 FVKESK, per germline. CDR3 length equals 13 residues. CDR3: CASSQQSGGGYTF. Here the CDR3 DNA reads TGTGCCAGCAGCCAACAATCAGGGGGGGGCTACACCTTC.

The V gene is TRBV10-1, the J gene TRBJ2-1; either TRBD1 or TRBD2 may supply D (5 bases each). The CDR3 sequence is 13 residues long. Per the germline V gene, CDR1 is WNHNN and CDR2 is SYGVQD (reference sequence). With 10 bases removed from V and 2 bases from J, the gap between germline ends came to 12 bases. The CDR3 reads CATRDGAYNEQFF. In DNA form, the CDR3 reads TGCGCCACCCGGGACGGAGCCTACAATGAGCAGTTCTTC.

V is TRBV7-8 and J is TRBJ2-7, with D possibly being TRBD1 (5 bases). CDR1 is SGHVS, CDR2 FQNEAQ, per germline. Trimming left V 5 bases short and J 3 bases short, with 11 bases between. This CDR3 contains 13 residues. CDR3 amino acids: CASSTGVDYEQYF. In nucleotides, the CDR3 is TGTGCCAGCAGCACAGGAGTTGACTACGAGCAGTACTTC. The full variable domain, rest sourced from reference TRBV7-8 and TRBJ2-7, is GAGVSQSPRYKVAKRGQDVALRCDPISGHVSLFWYQQALGQGPEFLTYFQNEAQLDKSGLPSDRFFAERPEGSVSTLKIQRTQQEDSAVYLCASSTGVDYEQYFGPGTRLTVT.

This clone was recorded only once. The rearrangement joins TRBV5-1 to TRBJ2-3; TRBD2 aligns across 12 bases. J was trimmed by 3 bases and V by 1 base; bases with no gene match: 9. The CDR3 is 18 residues long. CDR1 is SGHRS and CDR2 is YFSETQ in the germline V gene. CDR3 DNA: TGCGCCAGCAGCTTGAGGCACGTGACTAGCGGGAGTACAGATACGCAGTATTTT. This gives the protein CASSLRHVTSGSTDTQYF.

The gene calls are TRBV5-5 and TRBJ1-5; D is unresolved. The CDR3 consists of 14 residues. Trimming removed 4 bases from V and 1 base from J, with 9 bases in between. Per germline, CDR1 SGHKS and CDR2 YYEKEE (reference sequence). In DNA, the CDR3 is TGTGCCAGCAGCCCCCGCAACAGCAATCAGCCCCAGCATTTT. Its protein is CASSPRNSNQPQHF.

The rearrangement uses TRBV10-1 and TRBJ2-2; 10 bases align to TRBD1. CDR3 length: 15 residues. Per the germline V gene, CDR1 is WNHNN and CDR2 is SYGVQD (reference sequence). With 3 bases clipped from V and 6 bases from J, the junction kept 4 bases outside the gene matches. The CDR3 sequence is CASSEGQGVPGELFF. CDR3 coding DNA: TGCGCCAGCAGTGAAGGACAGGGGGTACCCGGGGAGCTGTTTTTT.

Comment on this clone: Other nucleotide sequences in the sample specify the same CDR3. The J gene is TRBJ1-5, the V gene TRBV5-5; D gene uncertain. The CDR3 has 13 residues. Trimming pared 0 bases from V and 5 bases from J, leaving 6 bases between. Germline-derived CDR1 and CDR2 are SGHKS and YYEKEE (reference sequence). The CDR3 region has the DNA TGTGCCAGCAGCTTGGCCGGGGATCAGCCCCAGCATTTT. The encoded protein is CASSLAGDQPQHF. The whole variable domain, remainder taken from reference TRBV5-5 and TRBJ1-5, is DAGVTQSPTHLIKTRGQQVTLRCSPISGHKSVSWYQQVLGQGPQFIFQYYEKEERGRGNFPDRFSARQFPNYSSELNVNALLLGDSALYLCASSLAGDQPQHFGDGTRLSIL.

This clone was recorded once. The rearrangement joins TRBV7-9 to TRBJ2-7; 8 bases fit TRBD1. V lost 5 bases to trimming and J lost 2 bases; unmatched junction nucleotides: 11. The germline V gene has CDR1 SEHNR and CDR2 FQNEAQ (reference sequence). The CDR3 is made up of 16 amino acids. CDR3 sequence: CASSGTVKTGAYEQYF. The CDR3, as DNA: TGTGCCAGCAGCGGTACTGTTAAGACAGGGGCCTACGAGCAGTACTTC.

The J gene is TRBJ1-4, the V gene TRBV29-1; perhaps TRBD1 as D (6 bases). The V gene lost 2 bases and the J gene lost 8 bases, with 12 bases spanning the gap. Germline V gene sequence: CDR1 SQVTM, CDR2 ANQGSEA. This CDR3 region has 13 residues. The CDR3: CSVEKGGREKLFF. CDR3 nucleotides: TGCAGCGTTGAAAAGGGGGGAAGGGAAAAACTGTTTTTT. Variable domain in full (rest from reference TRBV29-1 and TRBJ1-4): SAVISQKPSRDICQRGTSLTIQCQVDSQVTMMFWYRQQPGQSLTLIATANQGSEATYESGFVIDKFPISRPNLTFSTLTVSNMSPEDSSIYLCSVEKGGREKLFFGSGTQLSVL.

The chain uses TRBV18 and TRBJ2-3, with 8 bases matching TRBD1. Germline V gene data show CDR1 as KGHSH and CDR2 as LQKENI. This CDR3 contains 17 residues. V trimming: 3 bases; J trimming: 4 bases; junction bases outside the gene matches: 12. The CDR3 nucleotides read TGTGCCAGCTCACCGACCCCGCGGACAGGGTGGGCAGATACGCAGTATTTT. It encodes CASSPTPRTGWADTQYF.

The rearrangement uses TRBV9 and TRBJ2-5; the D is unclear. The germline V gene has CDR1 SGDLS and CDR2 YYNGEE. The CDR3 loop spans 16 amino acids. V lost 0 bases and J lost 4, with 16 bases in between. Here the CDR3 DNA reads TGTGCCAGCAGCGTAGGGGGTCAACCCGCTAGAGAGACCCAGTACTTC. Amino acid sequence: CASSVGGQPARETQYF.